One sample yielded the 5 T cell receptor beta chains listed below, sequenced in a study of blood T cell repertoires in COVID-19 (dated by TCRdb to about 2020). Libraries were made using the immunoSEQ multiplex PCR assay. Entries here come from immuneACCESS through TCRdb and include only in-frame sequences with V and J called. Some clones fail to appear in such tables; in the studies checked, an unresolved V gene covers under half of the shortfall, and the cause of the remainder is unknown. For this sample the table gives about 73,000 clones, of which over 80% were detected only once. The top ten clones comprise approximately 2.4% of the sample. The specimen was peripheral blood. These receptors were taken from a man older than 75 with active or convalescent COVID-19.

This clone was picked up a small number of times. The rearrangement uses TRBV30 and TRBJ1-2; the D gene is possibly TRBD1 (5 bases). Germline-derived CDR1 and CDR2 are GTSNPN and SVGIG (reference sequence). This CDR3 has 11 residues. V was cut by 5 bases and J by 4 bases, with 8 bases left in between. CDR3 loop: CAWSQGYGYTF. The CDR3 DNA reads as TGTGCCTGGTCGCAGGGCTATGGCTACACCTTC.

The genes are TRBV6-6 and TRBJ1-4, with a possible D match to TRBD1 (6 bases). From germline, CDR1 is MNHNY and CDR2 SVGAGI (reference sequence). V lost 5 bases to trimming and J lost 0 bases, with 19 bases between them. The CDR3 covers 18 residues. The CDR3 loop reads CASSQRSGVGATNEKLFF. DNA for the CDR3: TGTGCCAGCAGTCAACGGTCAGGGGTGGGGGCAACTAATGAAAAACTGTTTTTT.

V is TRBV6-2 or TRBV6-3 and J is TRBJ2-2, with TRBD2 matching 7 bases. This CDR3 spans 13 amino acids. V was clipped by 4 bases and J by 6 bases; unmatched bases: 2. The germline CDR1 and CDR2 sequences are MNHEY and SVGEGT. CDR3 region: CASSLSGAGELFF. DNA for the CDR3: TGTGCCAGCAGTTTAAGCGGGGCCGGGGAGCTGTTTTTT.

The chain's CDR3 is CASSSTYSNQPQHF. The CDR3 region has the DNA TGTGCCAGCAGCTCCACATATAGCAATCAGCCCCAGCATTTT. V gene TRBV6-2 or TRBV6-3 combines with J gene TRBJ1-5; D gene uncertain. The CDR3 has 14 residues. CDR1 and CDR2 from the germline V gene are MNHEY and SVGEGT. Trimming took off 6 bases at V and 0 bases at J, with 9 bases between the two ends.

The rearrangement links TRBV7-8 to TRBJ2-1; 7 bases are a match to TRBD2. The length of the CDR3 is 14 residues. Unmatched junction bases numbered 2, after V lost 4 bases and J lost 2 bases. Germline CDR1 is SGHVS and CDR2 is FQNEAQ. CDR3: CASSSGLAYNEQFF. CDR3 bases: TGTGCCAGCAGCTCAGGACTAGCCTACAATGAGCAGTTCTTC.